This T cell receptor (beta chain) appears in the sequencing data of a study of spatial heterogeneity in lung cancer. For the study at large: More beta-chain than alpha-chain sequences were consistently detected. Raw sequencing reads included, on average, more than ten appearances of each unique TCR and UMI combination. The study's findings and limits: Blood showed ubiquitous tumor TCRs more often at resection than at routine follow-up.

Sample time point: sample taken at primary tumor resection. Extraction of whole RNA from tumor, nontumor lung or frozen PBMC preceded unsorted sequencing. Unique molecular identifiers tagged every individual TCR cDNA molecule. TCRdb re-called the 5' RACE reads with MiXCR, one entry per CDR3 protein. The sample carries tens of thousands of distinct CDR3 sequences, about an eighth recorded once. This clonotype showed up just a few times. What it binds is not known. The CDR3 loop spans 11 amino acids. V lost 6 bases and J lost 3, with 6 bases in between. Germline V gives CDR1 MNHNS, CDR2 SASEGT. The TCR was taken from a male donor with early-stage non-small cell lung cancer. The material was PBMCs, obtained at surgery. The J gene is TRBJ2-7, the V gene TRBV6-1, with D unresolved. The CDR3 sequence is CASSLIYEQYF. The DNA for the CDR3 is TGTGCCAGCAGCCTGATCTACGAGCAGTACTTC.